The 32 T cell receptor beta chains below were found in one sample sequenced in a study of neurological immune-mediated disorders. Time point reported: longitudinal time-point 3. TCRdb re-called the 5' RACE reads through MiXCR, storing one row per CDR3 protein. In the table there are tens of thousands of distinct CDR3 sequences, roughly 13% of which are singletons. The specimen sequenced was PBMCs. The origin of the receptors is a man under 40 in good health.

This clonotype was found many times. This chain uses TRBV18 with TRBJ2-6; TRBD1 matches 9 bases. Germline trimming cut 5 bases from V and 4 bases from J; bases unmatched to any gene: 12. From germline, CDR1 is KGHSH and CDR2 LQKENI. The length of the CDR3 is 18 residues. The CDR3 DNA follows: TGTGCCAGCTCAGAGGGGACAGGGAACGCTCTGGGGGCCAACGTCCTGACTTTC. This sequence encodes CASSEGTGNALGANVLTF.

The genes are TRBV5-1 and TRBJ2-1; D possibly corresponds to TRBD1 (5 bases). The germline V gene encodes CDR1 SGHRS and CDR2 YFSETQ. CDR3 length: 18 amino acids. Trimming took off 0 bases at V and 8 bases at J, with 24 bases between the two ends. CDR3 nucleotide sequence: TGCGCCAGCAGCTTGGATCCGACCGGGCGGTCCTGGGGCGATGAGCAGTTCTTC. Protein sequence: CASSLDPTGRSWGDEQFF.

The rearrangement joins TRBV7-6 to TRBJ2-7; 9 nucleotides align to TRBD2. The germline gives CDR1 SGHVS, CDR2 FNYEAQ. V lost 0 bases to trimming and J lost 1 base; unmatched junction nucleotides: 4. This CDR3 spans 16 amino acids. CDR3 sequence reads: CASSLAWTSVSYEQYF. In DNA form, the CDR3 reads TGTGCCAGCAGCTTAGCATGGACTAGCGTTTCCTACGAGCAGTACTTC. The whole variable domain, filled in from reference TRBV7-6 and TRBJ2-7, reads GAGVSQSPRYKVTKRGQDVALRCDPISGHVSLYWYRQALGQGPEFLTYFNYEAQQDKSGLPNDRFSAERPEGSISTLTIQRTEQRDSAMYRCASSLAWTSVSYEQYFGPGTRLTVT.

This clonotype was recorded at least ten times. The chain employs TRBV20-1 and TRBJ2-7, with D perhaps matching TRBD1 (6 bases). Germline V gives CDR1 DFQATT, CDR2 SNEGSKA (reference sequence). V was trimmed by 0 bases and J by 6 bases, leaving 15 bases between them. This CDR3 region has 14 residues. CDR3 DNA: TGCAGTGCTAGAGAACTGGGGAGAGGGGGCGAGCAGTACTTC. Translating gives CSARELGRGGEQYF.

This clonotype showed up just a few times. The chain employs TRBV7-6 and TRBJ2-5; TRBD2 matches 9 bases. After removal of 1 base from V and 3 bases from J, the junction contained 9 bases not matched to a gene. CDR1 SGHVS and CDR2 FNYEAQ come from the germline V gene. This CDR3 has 17 amino acids. The CDR3 DNA reads TGTGCCAGCAGCTTAGAGGAGGTTTTAGCGGGAGAAGAGACCCAGTACTTC. It encodes CASSLEEVLAGEETQYF.

This clonotype was observed at least ten times. The chain couples TRBV29-1 to TRBJ1-1; D is undetermined. V was cut by 4 bases and J by 1 base, with 10 bases left in between. Germline lookup yields CDR1 SQVTM and CDR2 ANQGSEA. The CDR3 spans 13 residues. CDR3: CSVVDAKNTEAFF. The CDR3 DNA reads as TGCAGCGTTGTGGATGCAAAGAACACTGAAGCTTTCTTT.

The table lists this clonotype with many counts. The chain combines TRBV2 with TRBJ2-7; unclear D gene. V was clipped by 2 bases and J by 3 bases, with 14 bases between them. The CDR3 totals 15 residues. Germline CDR1 SNHLY, CDR2 FYNNEI. CDR3 DNA sequence: TGTGCCAGCAGTGAAAGGTTGTTGGGTCTCTACGAGCAGTACTTC. Translation gives CASSERLLGLYEQYF.

Within the sample, this clonotype is medium-sized. V usage is TRBV9 and J usage is TRBJ1-6; D not resolved. Trimming left V 4 bases short and J 8 bases short, with 16 bases between. The CDR3 runs to 15 residues. Germline V lookup: CDR1 SGDLS, CDR2 YYNGEE. CDR3 bases: TGTGCCAGCAGCATACCGGGTTTTGGGGATTCACCCCTCCACTTT. Amino acid sequence: CASSIPGFGDSPLHF.

In its sample, this clonotype was seen many times. This chain connects TRBV20-1 to TRBJ1-2, with 8 bases lining up with TRBD1. Germline V gene data show CDR1 as DFQATT and CDR2 as SNEGSKA (reference sequence). V lost 3 bases and J lost 10; bases outside the gene matches: 10. CDR3 length: 13 amino acids. The chain's CDR3 is CSASRGQVMDYTF. CDR3 bases: TGCAGTGCTAGTCGGGGACAGGTGATGGACTACACCTTC.

On this clonotype: At one of its ends the junction is not consistent with the germline gene, which may arise from a read error. The chain employs TRBV5-6 and TRBJ1-1, with D uncertain. The CDR3 is 15 residues long. Germline V lookup: CDR1 SGHDT, CDR2 YYEEEE. Here the CDR3 reads CDSSPGVRGGSEAFF. The CDR3 region has the DNA TGTGACAGCAGCCCGGGCGTCAGAGGCGGGAGTGAAGCTTTCTTT.

This clonotype was seen at least ten times. This chain links TRBV7-9 with TRBJ1-5; tentative D call: TRBD1 (5 bases). This CDR3 spans 15 amino acids. V was shortened by 1 base and J by 7 bases, with 14 bases between the two germline ends. Germline-derived CDR1 and CDR2 are SEHNR and FQNEAQ (reference sequence). The CDR3 here is CASSLESGARQPQHF. CDR3 DNA sequence: TGTGCCAGCAGCTTAGAGTCTGGGGCGAGGCAGCCCCAGCATTTT. The complete variable domain, with remaining parts taken from reference TRBV7-9 and TRBJ1-5, reads DTGVSQNPRHKITKRGQNVTFRCDPISEHNRLYWYRQTLGQGPEFLTYFQNEAQLEKSRLLSDRFSAERPKGSFSTLEIQRTEQGDSAMYLCASSLESGARQPQHFGDGTRLSIL.

This clonotype was detected ten times or more. The gene calls are TRBV5-1 and TRBJ2-1; 9 positions match TRBD2. This CDR3 region has 16 residues. Unmatched junction bases numbered 6, after V lost 3 bases and J lost 2 bases. From germline, CDR1 is SGHRS and CDR2 YFSETQ. DNA for the CDR3: TGCGCCAGCAGCTATGATGGCGGGAGGGCCTACAATGAGCAGTTCTTC. Encoded protein: CASSYDGGRAYNEQFF. Filled out from reference TRBV5-1 and TRBJ2-1, the complete variable domain reads KAGVTQTPRYLIKTRGQQVTLSCSPISGHRSVSWYQQTPGQGLQFLFEYFSETQRNKGNFPGRFSGRQFSNSRSEMNVSTLELGDSALYLCASSYDGGRAYNEQFFGPGTRLTVL.

This clonotype was counted at least ten times. The chain carries TRBV2 and TRBJ2-7, with no clear D. The V end was cut by 1 base, the J end by 6 bases, with 13 bases between. Germline lookup yields CDR1 SNHLY and CDR2 FYNNEI. This CDR3 spans 14 amino acids. The CDR3 sequence: CASSEETSFGEQYF. CDR3 nucleotide sequence: TGTGCCAGCAGTGAAGAGACGTCCTTCGGCGAGCAGTACTTC. Combining the CDR3 with reference TRBV2 and TRBJ2-7 gives the whole variable domain EPEVTQTPSHQVTQMGQEVILRCVPISNHLYFYWYRQILGQKVEFLVSFYNNEISEKSEIFDDQFSVERPDGSNFTLKIRSTKLEDSAMYFCASSEETSFGEQYFGPGTRLTVT.

This clonotype was picked up many times. This sequence joins TRBV6-2 or TRBV6-3 and TRBJ2-1, with 8 bases identical to TRBD1. The CDR3 has 15 amino acids. Trimming at V came to 2 bases and at J to 3 bases, leaving 3 bases not matched to a gene. CDR1 MNHEY and CDR2 SVGEGT come from the germline V gene. The CDR3 here is CASSYGTGSYNEQFF. In DNA, the CDR3 is TGTGCCAGCAGTTACGGGACAGGCAGCTACAATGAGCAGTTCTTC.

This clonotype was seen a handful of times. The gene calls are TRBV28 and TRBJ2-1; possible D gene TRBD2, 5 bases. The CDR3 extends over 13 amino acids. The V and J ends lost 6 bases and 9 bases respectively, with 15 bases between them. The germline V gene encodes CDR1 MDHEN and CDR2 SYDVKM. CDR3 residues: CASRPQKGVEQFF. The CDR3 DNA reads as TGTGCCAGCAGGCCCCAAAAGGGAGTTGAGCAGTTCTTC.

To note about this clonotype: Compared with germline, one end of the junction differs, possibly owing to a read error. Here the CDR3 reads CASSLAGGAGGRSNKPQHF. For the CDR3, the DNA is TGTGCCAGCAGCTTAGCTGGTGGGGCAGGGGGAAGGAGCAATAAGCCCCAGCATTTT. The rearrangement uses TRBV7-9 and TRBJ1-5, with 7 positions matching TRBD1. Germline lookup yields CDR1 SEHNR and CDR2 FQNEAQ (reference sequence). The CDR3 sequence is 19 residues long.

This clonotype was seen many times. This rearrangement joins TRBV28 to TRBJ2-3; D is unresolved. Trimming shortened V by 11 bases and J by 2 bases, and 20 bases separated the two germline ends. This CDR3 is built from 15 residues. Germline CDR1 and CDR2: MDHEN and SYDVKM. In nucleotides, the CDR3 is TGTGCCTCCCCCCCATCGGATAGGAACACAGATACGCAGTATTTT. Amino acid sequence: CASPPSDRNTDTQYF.

This clonotype was observed at least ten times. The gene calls are TRBV6-4 and TRBJ2-1; D is ambiguous. Deletions cut 0 bases from V and 4 bases from J, with 7 bases between. The CDR3 loop spans 14 amino acids. Germline assignment: CDR1 MRHNA and CDR2 SNTAGT. CDR3 coding DNA: TGTGCCAGCAGTGACTCCCCCGAATACAATGAGCAGTTCTTC. It is translated as CASSDSPEYNEQFF.

This clonotype was seen at least ten times. This sequence joins TRBV20-1 and TRBJ1-4, with TRBD1 identical over 7 bases. From germline, CDR1 is DFQATT and CDR2 SNEGSKA (reference sequence). The junction had 9 bases not matched to a gene; V was cut back by 6 bases and J by 5 bases. This CDR3 comprises 14 residues. The CDR3 reads CSAGEGQKNEKLFF. CDR3 coding DNA: TGCAGTGCCGGCGAGGGACAGAAGAATGAAAAACTGTTTTTT.

In its sample, this clonotype was seen many times. This chain links TRBV28 with TRBJ2-7; 12 positions agree with TRBD1. The length of the CDR3 is 16 residues. CDR1 and CDR2 from the germline V gene are MDHEN and SYDVKM. V trimming: 2 bases; J trimming: 6 bases; junction bases outside the gene matches: 8. CDR3: CASSLLPGQGALEQYF. The CDR3 DNA is TGTGCCAGCAGTTTACTTCCGGGACAGGGGGCTCTCGAGCAGTACTTC.

This clonotype qualifies as medium-sized. This chain joins TRBV10-3 and TRBJ2-1, with 8 bases that match TRBD2. J lost 2 bases, V lost 8 bases, and 8 bases had no gene match. CDR1 is ENHRY, CDR2 SYGVKD, per germline. CDR3 length: 15 amino acids. The DNA for the CDR3 is TGTGCCATCCAAGCCGGGACTAGGACCTACAATGAGCAGTTCTTC. Its protein product is CAIQAGTRTYNEQFF.

This clonotype was seen repeatedly, ten times or more. This chain links TRBV5-6 with TRBJ2-3; 9 bases align to TRBD2. The ends lost 1 base at V and 6 bases at J; junction bases unmatched: 6. CDR1 and CDR2 from the germline V gene are SGHDT and YYEEEE. This CDR3 is built from 15 residues. CDR3 nucleotide sequence: TGTGCCAGCAGCTTGCTAGCGGGGACCGGGGATACGCAGTATTTT. Translation: CASSLLAGTGDTQYF.

This clonotype has at least ten counts. The chain employs TRBV24-1 and TRBJ2-5, with 9 bases matching TRBD1. Germline V CDR1 and CDR2: KGHDR, SFDVKD. V shed 4 bases, J shed 5 bases, and the junction held 10 bases outside the gene matches. The CDR3 runs to 16 residues. The DNA for the CDR3 is TGTGCCACCAGTGAACCTACCGGGACAGGGACGGAGACCCAGTACTTC. This codes for CATSEPTGTGTETQYF.

This clonotype came up many times. V usage is TRBV7-2 and J usage is TRBJ2-7; TRBD2 might be the D (5 bases). In germline, CDR1 is SGHTA, CDR2 FQGNSA. The CDR3 covers 16 residues. Trimming took off 5 bases at V and 0 bases at J, with 17 bases between the two ends. The CDR3 DNA reads TGTGCCAGCAGCCCCCGGACGGGATTGAGCTCCTACGAGCAGTACTTC. Its translation: CASSPRTGLSSYEQYF.

This clonotype has a count of ten or more. The chain carries TRBV5-1 and TRBJ2-3; D is unclear. The CDR3 extends over 13 amino acids. Germline CDR1 is SGHRS and CDR2 is YFSETQ. V was cut by 2 bases and J by 5 bases, with 9 bases left in between. The CDR3 DNA reads as TGCGCCAGCAGCTTCGTGGGGATAGATACGCAGTATTTT. It encodes CASSFVGIDTQYF.

Ten or more counts support this clonotype. V gene TRBV10-3 combines with J gene TRBJ2-1; D gene unclear. CDR1 is ENHRY and CDR2 is SYGVKD in the germline V gene. This CDR3 has 12 residues. V was pared by 3 bases and J by 3 bases, with 3 bases between. This chain's CDR3 is CAISELYNEQFF. CDR3 coding DNA: TGTGCCATCAGTGAACTCTACAATGAGCAGTTCTTC.

This clonotype was detected many times. The chain carries TRBV29-1 and TRBJ2-7, with 7 bases that match TRBD1. The CDR3 loop spans 13 amino acids. The junction had 5 bases not matched to a gene; V was cut back by 6 bases and J by 0 bases. The germline V gene encodes CDR1 SQVTM and CDR2 ANQGSEA. CDR3 nucleotides: TGCAGCGTCGAGACAGGGCTCTCCTACGAGCAGTACTTC. Amino acids: CSVETGLSYEQYF.

This clonotype was recorded many times. The V call is TRBV20-1, the J call TRBJ2-6, with TRBD2 identical over 7 bases. CDR3 length: 16 residues. The V segment lost 3 bases and the J segment 1 base; nucleotides outside the gene matches: 6. CDR1 is DFQATT and CDR2 is SNEGSKA in the germline V gene (reference sequence). CDR3 bases: TGCAGTGCTAGTGGACTAGAAATGTCTGGGGCCAACGTCCTGACTTTC. As protein: CSASGLEMSGANVLTF.

The V gene is TRBV3-1, the J gene TRBJ2-7; D remains unclear. The length of the CDR3 is 15 residues. The V end lost 0 bases, the J end lost 2 bases, and 11 bases lay between the germline ends. CDR1 is LGHDT and CDR2 is YNNKEL in the germline V gene (reference sequence). CDR3 nucleotide sequence: TGTGCCAGCAGCCAAGACAGTGGGATTACCTACGAGCAGTACTTC. Translating it yields CASSQDSGITYEQYF.

This clonotype was counted a few times. The J gene is TRBJ2-3, the V gene TRBV20-1, with 8 nucleotides matching TRBD2. The germline gives CDR1 DFQATT, CDR2 SNEGSKA (reference sequence). The V and J ends lost 3 bases and 2 bases, in that order; junction bases with no gene match: 7. The CDR3 spans 15 residues. CDR3 sequence: CSASQLAVTTDTQYF. The CDR3, as DNA: TGCAGTGCTAGCCAACTAGCGGTAACCACAGATACGCAGTATTTT.

In its sample, this clonotype was seen many times. This chain connects TRBV29-1 to TRBJ2-5, with D tentatively TRBD2 (6 bases). The V end lost 7 bases, the J end lost 1 base, and 10 bases lay between the germline ends. The CDR3 extends over 12 amino acids. CDR1 and CDR2 from the germline V gene are SQVTM and ANQGSEA. CDR3 DNA: TGCAGCGACGGGGGTATCCAAGAGACCCAGTACTTC. Translation: CSDGGIQETQYF.

This clonotype has at least ten counts. The genes are TRBV5-1 and TRBJ2-5, with no clear D. Trimming removed 1 base at V and 4 bases at J, with 5 bases between. The germline V gene has CDR1 SGHRS and CDR2 YFSETQ. The CDR3 has 12 amino acids. This chain's CDR3 is CASSLTAETQYF. DNA of the CDR3: TGCGCCAGCAGCTTGACAGCAGAGACCCAGTACTTC. Variable domain in full (rest from reference TRBV5-1 and TRBJ2-5): KAGVTQTPRYLIKTRGQQVTLSCSPISGHRSVSWYQQTPGQGLQFLFEYFSETQRNKGNFPGRFSGRQFSNSRSEMNVSTLELGDSALYLCASSLTAETQYFGPGTRLLVL.